The source of this T cell receptor beta chain is a study of T-cell memory formation after mild COVID-19. V lost 8 bases to trimming and J lost 11 bases, with 17 bases between them. There are 13 residues in the CDR3. Germline loops: CDR1 KGHDR, CDR2 SFDVKD. In this sample, this clonotype turned up a few times. As yet, its antigen is unknown. Whole-study results and caveats: Later expanders leaned CD4+, whereas day 15 to 85 contracting clones were balanced CD4/CD8. The main location of contracting CD4+ clones was CM and EM, and that of contracting CD8+ clones was EMRA.

Constant-segment primers served in 5'RACE that generated TCR alpha and TCR beta cDNA libraries bearing sample barcodes and UMIs. TCRdb re-called the 5' RACE reads through MiXCR, storing one row per CDR3 protein. Of 210,000 or so distinct CDR3 sequences in the sample, approximately 20% are singletons; the top ten hold roughly 2.3%. This TCR was sampled from an adult woman who had mild COVID-19 (a few samples of this study predate the infection). Cell type and time point are not known. The chain carries TRBV24-1 and TRBJ2-2; D unresolved. The specimen was PBMCs or a T cell subset sorted from them (not recorded which). The CDR3 DNA reads TGTGCCACCAAAGAATCCTCCAAAACAGAGCTGTTTTTT. Translated: CATKESSKTELFF.